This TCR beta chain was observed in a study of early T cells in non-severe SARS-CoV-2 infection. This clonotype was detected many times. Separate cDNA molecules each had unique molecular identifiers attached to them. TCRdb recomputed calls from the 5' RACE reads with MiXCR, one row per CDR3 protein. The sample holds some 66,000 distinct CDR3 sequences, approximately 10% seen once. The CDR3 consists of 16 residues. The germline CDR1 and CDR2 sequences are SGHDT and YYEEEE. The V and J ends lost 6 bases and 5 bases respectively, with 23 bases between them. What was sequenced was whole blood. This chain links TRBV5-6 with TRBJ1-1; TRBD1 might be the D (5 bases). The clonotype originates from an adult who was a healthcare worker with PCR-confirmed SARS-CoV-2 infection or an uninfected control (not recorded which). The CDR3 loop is CASTTPEVAGRTEAFF. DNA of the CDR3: TGTGCCAGCACGACTCCAGAGGTAGCAGGGAGGACTGAAGCTTTCTTT.